This TCR beta chain was found in a study of monozygotic twins with inflammatory bowel disease. As to this clonotype: The antigen is not known.

The unique tags termed UMIs, each holding a 6-nucleotide sample barcode, were added by means of template switching. TCRdb reanalyzed the 5' RACE reads, giving one entry per CDR3 protein sequence and no DNA. Its table lists 200,000 to 250,000 distinct CDR3 sequences. Study-wide results and caveats: No difference in repertoire similarity was seen between concordant and discordant twins, possibly because power was limited. Healthy co-twins showed greater TCRbeta diversity (inverse Simpson) than IBD patients. Sharing of clonotypes with others was lower in IBD patients than in healthy twins, and this was especially so with disease activity.

Per germline, CDR1 SGHDT and CDR2 YYEEEE. The CDR3 runs to 15 residues. Sequenced input: blood. J is TRBJ1-3 and V is TRBV5-6; TCRdb picks TRBD1, but there is no DNA to check that call. The source of this sequence is a human donor with ulcerative colitis or Crohn's disease, or a healthy co-twin of an affected twin (not recorded which). CDR3 in amino acids: CASSPWTGVRNTIYF.